This T cell receptor (beta chain) was documented in a study of response to subunit inactivated influenza vaccine. V lost 7 bases, J lost 4 bases, and 7 bases lay in between. The CDR3 totals 11 residues. Per the germline V gene, CDR1 is ENHRY and CDR2 is SYGVKD. One entry per CDR3 protein results from TCRdb running MiXCR on the RT-PCR reads. The table has about 500,000 distinct CDR3 sequences, less than 7.5% seen once. The chain combines TRBV10-3 with TRBJ2-5; a weak D match, TRBD2 (5 bases). The source material was PBMCs from blood, sampled around 25 months after vaccination. The receptor comes from a man aged 50 to 69 who received an inactivated influenza vaccine. The CDR3 sequence: CAITAGETQYF. The CDR3 DNA reads as TGTGCCATCACTGCGGGAGAGACCCAGTACTTC.